This TCR beta chain was profiled in a study of metastatic and nonmetastatic thyroid tumors. Study-level background: Comparative analysis of repertoires was undertaken across blood and tumor or nodule tissue obtained from malignant and benign thyroid patients. Broader study findings: Malignant thyroid tumors reportedly exceeded benign nodules significantly in TCR beta diversity, with the difference appearing in blood and tumor.

Thyroid surgery was performed in patients who had received no treatment beforehand. The CDR3 extends over 16 amino acids. V lost 6 bases and J lost 9; bases outside the gene matches: 16. Germline loops: CDR1 KGHSH, CDR2 LQKENI. This clone has at least ten counts. The antigen remains undetermined. Original handling: Variation in CDR3 across clinicopathological groups served as the basis for constructing a distant-metastasis classifier in papillary thyroid cancer. TCRdb re-called the PCR reads with MiXCR. TCRdb, rather than the study authors, made the V and J calls. The profile shows roughly 12,000 clones, over 20% of them singletons.

The sequencing sample was made of adjacent normal tissue. This clonotype originated in a female donor with papillary thyroid cancer or a benign thyroid nodule (not recorded which). Some clones in this sample may be carry-over from other donors' samples. This chain links TRBV18 with TRBJ2-7, with TRBD2 identical over 11 bases. CDR3 loop: CASSRTGTSGNTPQYF. CDR3 coding DNA: TGTGCCAGCTCTCGGACCGGGACTAGCGGTAATACGCCGCAGTACTTC.